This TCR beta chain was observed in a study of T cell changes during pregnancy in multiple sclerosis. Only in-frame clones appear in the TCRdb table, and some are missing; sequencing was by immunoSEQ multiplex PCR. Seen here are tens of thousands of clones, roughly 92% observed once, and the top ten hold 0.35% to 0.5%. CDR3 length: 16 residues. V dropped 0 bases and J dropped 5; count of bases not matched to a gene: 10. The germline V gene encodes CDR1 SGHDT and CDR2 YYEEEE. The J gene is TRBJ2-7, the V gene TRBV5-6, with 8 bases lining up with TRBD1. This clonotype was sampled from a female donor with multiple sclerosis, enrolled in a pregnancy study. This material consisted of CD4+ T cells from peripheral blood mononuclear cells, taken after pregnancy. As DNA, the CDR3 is TGTGCCAGCAGCTTGGCCGGACAGGGATTTATCCACGAGCAGTACTTC. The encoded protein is CASSLAGQGFIHEQYF.